This T cell receptor (beta chain) comes out of a study of identical twins. Template switching added a universal primer site; cDNA carried unique molecular identifiers. TCRdb analysed the 5' RACE reads with MiXCR anew, one entry per CDR3 protein. Counted here are roughly 150,000 distinct CDR3 sequences, 3.5% occurring once; the ten biggest clones make up around 8.1%. This clonotype was observed many times. Healthy Caucasians provided all donations. The sample taken for sequencing was memory T cells sorted from blood. This TCR came from a young man in good health.

The CDR3 DNA reads TGCAGTGCTAGAGATCCGGACGGAATGAGCTCCTACAATGAGCAGTTCTTC. Residues: CSARDPDGMSSYNEQFF. The rearrangement links TRBV20-1 to TRBJ2-1; D uncertain. Deletions cut 0 bases from V and 0 bases from J, with 15 bases between. Germline CDR1 is DFQATT and CDR2 is SNEGSKA (reference sequence). This CDR3 is 17 amino acids long.